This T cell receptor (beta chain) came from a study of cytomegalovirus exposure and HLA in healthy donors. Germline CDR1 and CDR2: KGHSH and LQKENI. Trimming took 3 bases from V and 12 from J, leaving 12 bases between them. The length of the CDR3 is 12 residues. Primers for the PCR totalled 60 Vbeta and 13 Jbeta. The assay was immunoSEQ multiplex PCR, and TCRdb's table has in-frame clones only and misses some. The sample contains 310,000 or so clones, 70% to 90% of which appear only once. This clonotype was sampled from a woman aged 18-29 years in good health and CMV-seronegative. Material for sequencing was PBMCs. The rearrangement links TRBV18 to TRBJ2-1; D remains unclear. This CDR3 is CASSPLELGQFF. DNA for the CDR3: TGTGCCAGCTCACCTCTCGAGCTTGGGCAGTTCTTC.